The 27 T cell receptor beta chains listed next were all sequenced from one sample in a study of CD8 T cells in Susac syndrome. Random hexamers were used to reverse transcribe an amount of roughly 0.5 to 1 ug RNA. TCRdb recomputed calls from the immunoSEQ multiplex PCR reads with MiXCR, one row per CDR3 protein. The data show a few hundred thousand distinct CDR3 sequences, 85% to 90% seen once. Source material: CD8+ T cells from PBMCs. Receptors originate from a human donor with multiple sclerosis.

This clonotype was detected only a few times. The gene calls are TRBV19 and TRBJ2-2; 8 nucleotides agree with TRBD2. The CDR3 has 17 amino acids. The germline V gene encodes CDR1 LNHDA and CDR2 SQIVND (reference sequence). V dropped 3 bases and J dropped 6; count of bases not matched to a gene: 12. The CDR3 loop reads CASSMIRERERPGELFF. CDR3 DNA sequence: TGTGCCAGTAGTATGATCAGAGAGCGGGAGAGGCCCGGGGAGCTGTTTTTT.

This clonotype was seen a single time. V is TRBV3-1 and J is TRBJ2-1; tentatively, D is TRBD2 (5 bases). The CDR3 is 15 amino acids. Trimming shortened V by 0 bases and J by 2 bases, and 8 bases separated the two germline ends. Germline values: CDR1 LGHDT, CDR2 YNNKEL (reference sequence). This chain's CDR3 is CASSQDQRPYNEQFF. The CDR3 DNA is TGTGCCAGCAGCCAAGATCAGCGGCCCTACAATGAGCAGTTCTTC.

This chain links TRBV10-3 with TRBJ2-7, with 7 nucleotides matching TRBD2. V trimming: 10 bases; J trimming: 0 bases; junction bases outside the gene matches: 9. The CDR3 runs to 14 residues. Germline CDR1 and CDR2: ENHRY and SYGVKD. The CDR3 here is CATYPERDSYEQYF. CDR3 coding DNA: TGTGCCACCTATCCAGAGCGGGACTCCTACGAGCAGTACTTC.

The J gene is TRBJ2-7, the V gene TRBV5-6; D unresolved. The CDR3 extends over 13 amino acids. V lost 2 bases to trimming and J lost 1 base, with 7 bases between them. Germline CDR1 SGHDT, CDR2 YYEEEE. This CDR3 reads CASSFQASYEQYF. The DNA of the CDR3 is TGTGCCAGCAGCTTTCAGGCATCCTACGAGCAGTACTTC.

This chain joins TRBV25-1 and TRBJ2-5; the D gene is possibly TRBD1 (5 bases). Germline assignment: CDR1 MGHDK and CDR2 SYGVNS. This CDR3 has 18 amino acids. V lost 1 base and J lost 2, with 20 bases in between. This CDR3 reads CASSEFANDAGIQETQYF. Written as DNA, the CDR3 is TGTGCCAGCAGTGAATTCGCAAATGATGCAGGGATACAAGAGACCCAGTACTTC. The variable domain in full, with the rest retrieved from reference TRBV25-1 and TRBJ2-5, is EADIYQTPRYLVIGTGKKITLECSQTMGHDKMYWYQQDPGMELHLIHYSYGVNSTEKGDLSSESTVSRIRTEHFPLTLESARPSHTSQYLCASSEFANDAGIQETQYFGPGTRLLVL.

V and J are TRBV30 and TRBJ1-1; D not certain. Germline-derived CDR1 and CDR2 are GTSNPN and SVGIG (reference sequence). V lost 0 bases, J lost 0 bases, and 14 bases lay in between. The CDR3 has 16 amino acids. CDR3 in DNA: TGTGCCTGGAGTGTCGCCCAGCTAGTACTGAACACTGAAGCTTTCTTT. Translation: CAWSVAQLVLNTEAFF.

The rearrangement joins TRBV7-4 to TRBJ1-2; D perhaps matches TRBD1 (5 bases). The germline V and J ends were trimmed by 5 bases and 7 bases, with 17 bases remaining between them. Looked up from germline, CDR1 is SGHVT and CDR2 is SQSDAQ. The CDR3 is 14 residues long. In DNA, the CDR3 is TGTGCCAGCAGCCCCCCAGGCAGGGCTCTTGGCTACACCTTC. This encodes CASSPPGRALGYTF.

The chain has TRBV5-1 and TRBJ1-2; a possible D gene is TRBD1 (5 bases). This CDR3 contains 15 residues. Looked up from germline, CDR1 is SGHRS and CDR2 is YFSETQ. V lost 0 bases to trimming and J lost 3 bases, with 12 bases between them. DNA of the CDR3: TGCGCCAGCAGCTTGGTAGGGGAGGAGGACTATGGCTACACCTTC. It yields the protein CASSLVGEEDYGYTF.

The chain links TRBV7-8 to TRBJ2-1; possibly TRBD1 or TRBD2 for D (6 bases each). In germline, CDR1 is SGHVS, CDR2 FQNEAQ. This CDR3 contains 15 residues. Deletions cut 5 bases from V and 2 bases from J, with 13 bases between. CDR3 sequence: CASSLGGFPYNEQFF. As DNA, the CDR3 is TGTGCCAGCAGCCTGGGGGGCTTTCCCTACAATGAGCAGTTCTTC.

The rearrangement joins TRBV20-1 to TRBJ2-2, with D hard to call. This CDR3 has 14 residues. V lost 0 bases and J lost 5, with 10 bases in between. Germline CDR1 and CDR2: DFQATT and SNEGSKA (reference sequence). The CDR3 is CSARDRTVTGELFF. The DNA of the CDR3 is TGCAGTGCTAGAGATAGGACGGTTACCGGGGAGCTGTTTTTT.

This clonotype appeared once. This sequence joins TRBV5-1 and TRBJ2-7; 9 nucleotides agree with TRBD1. After removal of 3 bases from V and 3 bases from J, the junction contained 4 bases not matched to a gene. Germline loops: CDR1 SGHRS, CDR2 YFSETQ. The CDR3 sequence is 14 residues long. In DNA, the CDR3 is TGCGCCAGCAGCTGGGACAGGGTCTACTACGAGCAGTACTTC. Its translation: CASSWDRVYYEQYF.

The gene calls are TRBV23-1 and TRBJ1-1; D is perhaps TRBD1 (6 bases). TRBV23-1 is identified as an open reading frame with a role that is uncertain. The CDR3 length is 16 residues. V shed 0 bases and J shed 4 bases, with 15 bases lying between them. For the CDR3, the DNA is TGCGCCAGCAGTCAATCGAAGGGGGGGCTGGGCACTGAAGCTTTCTTT. Protein sequence: CASSQSKGGLGTEAFF.

The chain recombines TRBV5-4 with TRBJ2-7; the D gene is possibly TRBD2 (6 bases). Germline V gene data show CDR1 as SGHNT and CDR2 as YYREEE (reference sequence). This CDR3 has 14 amino acids. The ends were cut back, 4 bases at V and 3 bases at J, with 14 bases in the middle. CDR3 sequence reads: CASSLSGSHYEQYF. CDR3 in DNA: TGTGCCAGCAGCCTTTCCGGGAGTCACTACGAGCAGTACTTC.

The rearrangement joins TRBV20-1 to TRBJ2-7; TRBD1 matches 8 bases. The CDR3 sequence is 12 residues long. Germline loops: CDR1 DFQATT, CDR2 SNEGSKA (reference sequence). CDR3 bases: TGCAGGGGAAAGGACAGGGCCTACGAGCAGTACTTC. Translation gives CRGKDRAYEQYF.

V and J are TRBV10-2 and TRBJ1-1; 10 bases are shared with TRBD1. Germline assignment: CDR1 WSHSY and CDR2 SAAADI. The ends lost 8 bases at V and 4 bases at J; junction bases unmatched: 4. This CDR3 spans 13 amino acids. The CDR3 sequence: CASGWTGGTEAFF. The CDR3 DNA follows: TGCGCCAGCGGGTGGACAGGGGGCACTGAAGCTTTCTTT.

The chain employs TRBV6-5 and TRBJ2-7, with 9 bases matching TRBD1. The germline V gene encodes CDR1 MNHEY and CDR2 SVGAGI. J gave up 5 bases and V 2 bases, and 13 bases lay outside the gene matches. CDR3 length: 17 residues. CDR3 coding DNA: TGTGCCAGCAGTTACCCTAAACCGGGACAGGGCGTCAACGAGCAGTACTTC. Translation gives CASSYPKPGQGVNEQYF.

This sequence joins TRBV28 and TRBJ2-3; 8 bases are shared with TRBD2. The CDR3 runs to 16 residues. CDR1 and CDR2 from the germline V gene are MDHEN and SYDVKM. V was pared by 4 bases and J by 4 bases, with 10 bases of the junction left unmatched. CDR3 sequence reads: CASSSSAGEGADTQYF. CDR3 bases: TGTGCCAGCAGTTCCTCAGCGGGAGAAGGGGCAGATACGCAGTATTTT.

The V and J genes are TRBV9 and TRBJ2-3; D assignment may be TRBD1 or TRBD2 (5 bases each). V was pared by 0 bases and J by 1 base, with 9 bases between. Looked up from germline, CDR1 is SGDLS and CDR2 is YYNGEE. The CDR3 extends over 15 amino acids. The CDR3 loop reads CASSVGGIGTDTQYF. CDR3 in DNA: TGTGCCAGCAGCGTAGGGGGGATCGGCACAGATACGCAGTATTTT.

This chain joins TRBV27 and TRBJ1-6, with D possibly TRBD1 on 5 matching bases. This CDR3 comprises 16 residues. Deletions cut 1 base from V and 7 bases from J, with 14 bases between. Per germline, CDR1 MNHEY and CDR2 SMNVEV (reference sequence). As DNA, the CDR3 is TGTGCCAGCAGTTTATGGGGCAGGGCCGAGAATTCACCCCTCCACTTT. Encoded protein: CASSLWGRAENSPLHF.

The chain is built from TRBV20-1 and TRBJ1-5, with D hard to call. This CDR3 has 18 residues. Per the germline V gene, CDR1 is DFQATT and CDR2 is SNEGSKA (reference sequence). V dropped 5 bases and J dropped 2 bases, with 25 bases sitting between them. CDR3 loop: CSAPWWGNDKSGNQPQHF. The CDR3 DNA reads TGCAGTGCTCCATGGTGGGGAAATGATAAGAGTGGCAATCAGCCCCAGCATTTT.

J is TRBJ2-7 and V is TRBV5-5; D gene unclear. Germline values: CDR1 SGHKS, CDR2 YYEKEE (reference sequence). Trimming cost V 5 bases and J 0 bases, with 9 bases left between them. The CDR3 covers 13 residues. The CDR3: CASRFGYSYEQYF. For the CDR3, the DNA is TGTGCCAGCAGGTTTGGTTACTCCTACGAGCAGTACTTC.

The chain links TRBV28 to TRBJ1-1; D is unclear. This CDR3 comprises 17 residues. Germline-derived CDR1 and CDR2 are MDHEN and SYDVKM. The V and J ends lost 10 bases and 6 bases respectively, with 30 bases between them. The CDR3 DNA reads as TGTGCCATCCGCCTGGAATCGGAGTGGACCCGAGGAGCTGAAGCTTTCTTT. Translation gives CAIRLESEWTRGAEAFF.

Only a few counts were recorded for this clonotype. J is TRBJ2-3 and V is TRBV6-1; unclear D gene. The CDR3 sequence is 12 residues long. V dropped 1 base and J dropped 7 bases, with 6 bases sitting between them. CDR1 and CDR2 (germline): MNHNS, SASEGT. The CDR3 here is CASSEVTYTQYF. In DNA, the CDR3 is TGTGCCAGCAGTGAAGTAACATATACGCAGTATTTT.

The rearrangement joins TRBV6-5 to TRBJ2-2; D tentatively fits TRBD1 or TRBD2 (7 bases each). Looked up from germline, CDR1 is MNHEY and CDR2 is SVGAGI. Trimming pared 3 bases from V and 5 bases from J, leaving 19 bases between. The CDR3 runs to 17 residues. CDR3 bases: TGTGCCAGCAGTTATAGGTTAGGGAGGGGGCGTACCGGGGAGCTGTTTTTT. It codes for CASSYRLGRGRTGELFF.

This clonotype was found once. The gene calls are TRBV29-1 and TRBJ2-7; a weak D match, TRBD1 (5 bases). From germline, CDR1 is SQVTM and CDR2 ANQGSEA. The germline V and J ends were trimmed by 4 bases and 2 bases, with 15 bases remaining between them. This CDR3 is built from 14 residues. As DNA, the CDR3 is TGCAGCGTTGTTGGAGCAGGGTTCACCTACGAGCAGTACTTC. This sequence encodes CSVVGAGFTYEQYF.

This clonotype turned up a few times. The chain is built from TRBV10-3 and TRBJ2-7, with D possibly TRBD1 on 6 matching bases. The germline V gene encodes CDR1 ENHRY and CDR2 SYGVKD. V was pared by 4 bases and J by 2 bases, with 18 bases between. This CDR3 contains 16 residues. CDR3 bases: TGTGCCATCAGTGCTCCGAGGGGGACCGCCACCTACGAGCAGTACTTC. Amino acid sequence: CAISAPRGTATYEQYF.

The chain combines TRBV30 with TRBJ2-1; tentatively, D is TRBD2 (6 bases). Trimming took off 0 bases at V and 4 bases at J, with 16 bases between the two ends. The CDR3 totals 16 residues. Germline CDR1 is GTSNPN and CDR2 is SVGIG (reference sequence). The CDR3 DNA is TGTGCCTGGAGTGTACTAGTGAGTGGGGGGTACAATGAGCAGTTCTTC. Translating gives CAWSVLVSGGYNEQFF.